The clone carrying this T cell receptor beta chain came up a few times. Antigen: not known. At one boundary the junction diverges from the germline segment, which might be a read error. CDR3 length equals 16 residues. CDR1 and CDR2 (germline): MNHEY, SVGEGT. These data come from a study of T cells in Graves' hyperthyroidism and ophthalmopathy. About the study: Any treatment followed the collection of peripheral blood at initial diagnosis.

The investigators amplified TCR beta CDR3 regions from RNA transcripts. Using the HTBI primer set, a first-round RT-PCR was run on the TCR CDR3. Each CDR3 protein is one row after TCRdb ran MiXCR on the multiplex PCR reads. In the table there are 650,000 to 750,000 distinct CDR3 sequences, around 15% of which are singletons. Study results and limitations: Peripheral blood also featured most of the thyroid clonotypes expanded above 0.001.

The chain couples TRBV6-2 or TRBV6-3 to TRBJ2-2; D is possibly TRBD1 (6 bases). This clonotype was obtained from a woman aged 18 to 35 with Graves' hyperthyroidism. The sample consisted of blood. Here the CDR3 reads CASISDLGANTGELVF. Written as DNA, the CDR3 is TGTGCCAGCATAAGTGATTTGGGGGCCAACACCGGGGAGCTGGTTTTT.